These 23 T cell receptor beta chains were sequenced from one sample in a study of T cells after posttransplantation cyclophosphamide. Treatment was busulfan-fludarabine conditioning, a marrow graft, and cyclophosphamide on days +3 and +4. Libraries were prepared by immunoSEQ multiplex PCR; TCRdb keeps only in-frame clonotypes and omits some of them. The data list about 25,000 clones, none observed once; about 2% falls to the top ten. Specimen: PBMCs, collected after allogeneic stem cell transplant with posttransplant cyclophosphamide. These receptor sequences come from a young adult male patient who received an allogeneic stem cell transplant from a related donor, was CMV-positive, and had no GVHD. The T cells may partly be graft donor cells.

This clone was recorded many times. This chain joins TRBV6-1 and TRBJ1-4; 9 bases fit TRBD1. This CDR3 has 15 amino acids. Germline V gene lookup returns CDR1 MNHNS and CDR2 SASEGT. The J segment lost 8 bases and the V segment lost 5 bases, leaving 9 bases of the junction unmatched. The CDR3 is CASSQQNRGREKLFF. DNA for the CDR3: TGTGCCAGCAGTCAGCAAAACAGGGGGCGAGAAAAACTGTTTTTT.

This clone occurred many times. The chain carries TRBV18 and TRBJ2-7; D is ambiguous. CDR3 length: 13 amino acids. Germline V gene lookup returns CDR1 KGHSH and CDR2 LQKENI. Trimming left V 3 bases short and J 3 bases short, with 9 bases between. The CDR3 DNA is TGTGCCAGCTCACCTCTATCGGGCTACGAGCAGTACTTC. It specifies CASSPLSGYEQYF. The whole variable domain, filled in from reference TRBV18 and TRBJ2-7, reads NAGVMQNPRHLVRRRGQEARLRCSPMKGHSHVYWYRQLPEEGLKFMVYLQKENIIDESGMPKERFSAEFPKEGPSILRIQQVVRGDSAAYFCASSPLSGYEQYFGPGTRLTVT.

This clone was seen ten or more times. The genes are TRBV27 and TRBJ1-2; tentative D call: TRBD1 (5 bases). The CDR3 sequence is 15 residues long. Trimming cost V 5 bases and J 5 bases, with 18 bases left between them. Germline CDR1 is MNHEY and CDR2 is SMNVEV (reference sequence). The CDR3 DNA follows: TGTGCCAGCAGTCTCACCCCGACAGCCGTATATGGCTACACCTTC. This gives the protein CASSLTPTAVYGYTF.

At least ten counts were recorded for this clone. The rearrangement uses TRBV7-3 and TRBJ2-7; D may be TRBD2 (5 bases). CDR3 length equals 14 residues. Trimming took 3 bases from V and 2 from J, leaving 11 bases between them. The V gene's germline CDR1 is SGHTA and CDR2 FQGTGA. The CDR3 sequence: CASSFAGGPYEQYF. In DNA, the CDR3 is TGTGCCAGCAGCTTCGCCGGAGGCCCCTACGAGCAGTACTTC.

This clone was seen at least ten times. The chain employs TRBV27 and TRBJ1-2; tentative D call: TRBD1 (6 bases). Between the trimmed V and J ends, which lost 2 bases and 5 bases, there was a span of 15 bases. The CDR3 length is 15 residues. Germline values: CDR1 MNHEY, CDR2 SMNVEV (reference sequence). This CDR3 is CASSLVTGPSYGYTF. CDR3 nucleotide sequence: TGTGCCAGCAGTTTAGTTACAGGGCCAAGTTATGGCTACACCTTC.

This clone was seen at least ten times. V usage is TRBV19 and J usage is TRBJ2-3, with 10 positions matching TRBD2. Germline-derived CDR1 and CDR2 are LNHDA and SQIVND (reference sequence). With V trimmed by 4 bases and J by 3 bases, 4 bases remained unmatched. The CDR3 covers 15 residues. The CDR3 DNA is TGTGCCAGTAGTACCACTAGCGGGGTAACAGATACGCAGTATTTT. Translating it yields CASSTTSGVTDTQYF. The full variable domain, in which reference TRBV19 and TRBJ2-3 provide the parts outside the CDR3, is DGGITQSPKYLFRKEGQNVTLSCEQNLNHDAMYWYRQDPGQGLRLIYYSQIVNDFQKGDIAEGYSVSREKKESFPLTVTSAQKNPTAFYLCASSTTSGVTDTQYFGPGTRLTVL.

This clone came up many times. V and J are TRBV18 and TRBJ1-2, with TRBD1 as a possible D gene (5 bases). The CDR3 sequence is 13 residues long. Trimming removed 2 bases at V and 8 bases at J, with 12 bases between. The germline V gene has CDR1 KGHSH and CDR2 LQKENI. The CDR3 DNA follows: TGTGCCAGCTCACCATTGGGGCGTGAAGGCTACACCTTC. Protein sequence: CASSPLGREGYTF.

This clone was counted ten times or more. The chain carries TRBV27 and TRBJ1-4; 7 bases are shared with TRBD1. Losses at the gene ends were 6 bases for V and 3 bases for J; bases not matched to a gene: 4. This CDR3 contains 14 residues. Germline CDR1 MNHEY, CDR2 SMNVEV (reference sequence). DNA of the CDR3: TGTGCCAGCAGACAGGGGTGGGCTAATGAAAAACTGTTTTTT. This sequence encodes CASRQGWANEKLFF.

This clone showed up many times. In nucleotides, the CDR3 is TGTGCCAGCAGTGAATTGGCGGCCGTCGGCTACACCTTC. It yields the protein CASSELAAVGYTF. The chain has TRBV25-1 and TRBJ1-2, with D hard to call. The V and J ends lost 1 base and 8 bases respectively, with 11 bases between them. In germline, CDR1 is MGHDK, CDR2 SYGVNS. The CDR3 is 13 amino acids.

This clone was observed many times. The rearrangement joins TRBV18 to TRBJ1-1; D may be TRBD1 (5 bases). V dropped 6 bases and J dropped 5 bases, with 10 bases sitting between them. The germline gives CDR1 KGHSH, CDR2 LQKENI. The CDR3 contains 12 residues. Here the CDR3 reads CASSLDMTEAFF. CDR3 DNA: TGTGCCAGCTCCCTGGACATGACTGAAGCTTTCTTT. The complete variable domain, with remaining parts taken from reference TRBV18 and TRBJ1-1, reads NAGVMQNPRHLVRRRGQEARLRCSPMKGHSHVYWYRQLPEEGLKFMVYLQKENIIDESGMPKERFSAEFPKEGPSILRIQQVVRGDSAAYFCASSLDMTEAFFGQGTRLTVV.

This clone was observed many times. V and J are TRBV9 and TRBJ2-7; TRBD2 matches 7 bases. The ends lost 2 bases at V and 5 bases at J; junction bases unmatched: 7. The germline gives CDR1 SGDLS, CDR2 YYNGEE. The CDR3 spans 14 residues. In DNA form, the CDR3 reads TGTGCCAGCAGCGTCAGCGGGACGGACGACGAGCAGTACTTC. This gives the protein CASSVSGTDDEQYF.

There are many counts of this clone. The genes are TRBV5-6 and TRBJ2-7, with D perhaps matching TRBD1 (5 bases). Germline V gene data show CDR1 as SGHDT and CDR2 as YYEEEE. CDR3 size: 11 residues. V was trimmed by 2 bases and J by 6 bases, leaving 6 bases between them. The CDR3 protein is CASSFGAEQYF. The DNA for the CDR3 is TGTGCCAGCAGCTTTGGGGCCGAGCAGTACTTC.

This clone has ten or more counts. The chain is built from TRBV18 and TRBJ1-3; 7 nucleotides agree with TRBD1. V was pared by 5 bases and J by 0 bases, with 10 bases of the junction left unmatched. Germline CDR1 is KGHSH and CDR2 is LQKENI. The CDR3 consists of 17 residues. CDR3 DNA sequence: TGTGCCAGCTCAGGGCCCACGACAGGGAGCTCTGGAAACACCATATATTTT. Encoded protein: CASSGPTTGSSGNTIYF.

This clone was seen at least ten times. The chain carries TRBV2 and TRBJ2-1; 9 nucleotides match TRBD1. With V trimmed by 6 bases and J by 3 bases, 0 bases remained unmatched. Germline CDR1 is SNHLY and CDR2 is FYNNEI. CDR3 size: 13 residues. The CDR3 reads CASRGQGYNEQFF. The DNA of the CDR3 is TGTGCCAGCAGGGGACAGGGCTACAATGAGCAGTTCTTC.

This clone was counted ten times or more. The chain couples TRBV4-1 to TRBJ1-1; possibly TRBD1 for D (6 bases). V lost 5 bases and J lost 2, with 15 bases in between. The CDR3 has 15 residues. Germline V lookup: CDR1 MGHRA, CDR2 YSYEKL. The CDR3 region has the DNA TGCGCCAGCAGCAAGCCCGGGACAATCAACACTGAAGCTTTCTTT. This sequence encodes CASSKPGTINTEAFF.

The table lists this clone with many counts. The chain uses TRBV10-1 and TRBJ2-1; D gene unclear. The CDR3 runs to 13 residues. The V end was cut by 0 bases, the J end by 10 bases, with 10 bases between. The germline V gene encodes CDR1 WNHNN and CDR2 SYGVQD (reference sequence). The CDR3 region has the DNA TGCGCCAGCAGTGAGTCGAGAGGTAGGGAGCAGTTCTTC. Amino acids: CASSESRGREQFF.

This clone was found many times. The CDR3 nucleotides read TGTGCCAGCAGCTCCGCTCCCGGGTCTCGCTACGAGCAGTACTTC. This codes for CASSSAPGSRYEQYF. The gene calls are TRBV11-2 and TRBJ2-7; no reliable D call. Trimming shortened V by 4 bases and J by 3 bases, and 16 bases separated the two germline ends. This CDR3 region has 15 residues. CDR1 is SGHAT and CDR2 is FQNNGV in the germline V gene.

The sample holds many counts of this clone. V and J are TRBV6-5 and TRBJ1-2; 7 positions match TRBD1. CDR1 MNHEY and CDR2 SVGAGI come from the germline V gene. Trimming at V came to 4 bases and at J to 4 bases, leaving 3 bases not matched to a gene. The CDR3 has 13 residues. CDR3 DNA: TGTGCCAGCAGTTCAGGGGGAGGCTATGGCTACACCTTC. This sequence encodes CASSSGGGYGYTF.

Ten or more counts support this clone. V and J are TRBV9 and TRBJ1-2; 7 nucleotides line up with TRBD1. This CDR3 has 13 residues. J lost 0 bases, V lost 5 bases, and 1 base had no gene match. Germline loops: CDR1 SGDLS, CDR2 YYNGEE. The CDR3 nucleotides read TGTGCCAGCAGAGGGACAGCTAACTATGGCTACACCTTC. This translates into CASRGTANYGYTF.

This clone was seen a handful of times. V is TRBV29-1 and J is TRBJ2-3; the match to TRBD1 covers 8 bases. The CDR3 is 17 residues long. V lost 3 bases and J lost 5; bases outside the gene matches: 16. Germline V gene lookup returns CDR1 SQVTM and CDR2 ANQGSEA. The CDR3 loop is CSVDRPGPTGVEDTQYF. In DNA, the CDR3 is TGCAGCGTTGACCGACCGGGACCGACAGGGGTTGAAGATACGCAGTATTTT.

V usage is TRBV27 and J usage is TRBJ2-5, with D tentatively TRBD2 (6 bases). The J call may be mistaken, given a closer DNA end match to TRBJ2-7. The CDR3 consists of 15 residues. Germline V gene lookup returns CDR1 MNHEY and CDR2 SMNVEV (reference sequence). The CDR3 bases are TGTGCCAGCAGTTTAACCGGGAGCAGCTCCTACGAGCAGTACTTC. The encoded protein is CASSLTGSSSYEQYF.

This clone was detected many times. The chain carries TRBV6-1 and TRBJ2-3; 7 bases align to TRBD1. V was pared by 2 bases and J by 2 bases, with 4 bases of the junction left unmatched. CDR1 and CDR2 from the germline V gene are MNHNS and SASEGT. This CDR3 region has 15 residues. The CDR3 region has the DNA TGTGCCAGCAGTGAAATGGGGACAGACACAGATACGCAGTATTTT. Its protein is CASSEMGTDTDTQYF.

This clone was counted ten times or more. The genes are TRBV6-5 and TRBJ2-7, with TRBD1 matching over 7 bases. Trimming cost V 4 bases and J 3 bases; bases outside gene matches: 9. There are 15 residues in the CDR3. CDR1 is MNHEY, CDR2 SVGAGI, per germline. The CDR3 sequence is CASSSIRGKSYEQYF. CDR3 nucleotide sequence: TGTGCCAGCAGTTCTATCAGGGGGAAAAGCTACGAGCAGTACTTC.